Described below is a single T cell receptor beta chain sequence and its context. V gave up 1 base and J gave up 3 bases, with 14 bases separating them. Germline lookup yields CDR1 KGHDR and CDR2 SFDVKD. CDR3 length: 16 amino acids. The sample comes from a study of blood T cell repertoires in COVID-19. Overall study: In each case, the material was cDNA or gDNA derived from T cells, B-cell-depleted T cells, or PBMCs.

Study processing details: From reference gene primer amplification, estimates of nucleated cell counts were derived. Only in-frame clones appear in the TCRdb table, and some are missing; sequencing was by immunoSEQ multiplex PCR. V and J calls and clone size are as listed in that table; D and trimming were resolved from the DNA. Of under 250,000 clones listed, 75% to 90% are singletons. The source material was peripheral blood. The chain joins TRBV24-1 to TRBJ2-5; D is perhaps TRBD1 (7 bases). The source is a woman between 65 and 79 years old with active or convalescent COVID-19. The CDR3 protein is CATSDLPRGVKETQYF. The DNA for the CDR3 is TGTGCCACCAGTGATTTACCCAGGGGGGTTAAAGAGACCCAGTACTTC.